The 12 T cell receptor beta chains in this list originate from one sample, sequenced in a study of blood T cells in healthy people across ages. PCR was performed a second time for about 6 to 12 cycles using a sample-barcoded 5' primer and a J-beta primer mix. TCRdb processed the 5' RACE reads anew with MiXCR; each CDR3 protein has one entry. The sample lists some 1.4 million distinct CDR3 sequences, 42% occurring once. The material sequenced was blood. All receptors derive from a woman under 30 in good health.

This chain joins TRBV5-1 and TRBJ2-1; D unclear. V gave up 3 bases and J gave up 9 bases, with 13 bases separating them. The CDR3 is 13 residues long. CDR1 SGHRS and CDR2 YFSETQ come from the germline V gene. The CDR3, as DNA: TGCGCCAGCAGCTGGTTGGCAGTTAGTGAGCAGTTCTTC. Amino acids: CASSWLAVSEQFF.

This clonotype was seen a few times. This sequence joins TRBV10-3 and TRBJ2-7, with 10 bases identical to TRBD2. From germline, CDR1 is ENHRY and CDR2 SYGVKD. With 3 bases clipped from V and 1 base from J, the junction kept 3 bases outside the gene matches. The CDR3 is 15 residues long. CDR3 in DNA: TGTGCCATCAGTGAAGGAGCGGGAGGGTCCTACGAGCAGTACTTC. This gives the protein CAISEGAGGSYEQYF.

The chain recombines TRBV12-3 or TRBV12-4 with TRBJ2-5, with 16 bases that match TRBD2. The J call is in doubt because the DNA end fits TRBJ2-7 better. This CDR3 is 15 amino acids long. This chain's CDR3 is CASSPGTSGRDEQYF. The CDR3 DNA is TGTGCCAGCAGTCCCGGGACTAGCGGGAGGGACGAGCAGTACTTC.

At least ten counts were recorded for this clonotype. This chain connects TRBV16 to TRBJ2-5; D is unresolved. CDR3 length: 13 residues. The germline V gene encodes CDR1 KGHSY and CDR2 FQNENV. V was cut by 2 bases and J by 3 bases, with 7 bases left in between. The CDR3 DNA reads TGTGCCAGCAGCCAAAGGAGAGAAGAGACCCAGTACTTC. This sequence encodes CASSQRREETQYF.

This clonotype was recorded a few times. The rearrangement uses TRBV15 and TRBJ2-3, with 7 bases matching TRBD2. CDR3 length: 16 amino acids. The J segment lost 6 bases and the V segment lost 3 bases, leaving 12 bases of the junction unmatched. Germline lookup yields CDR1 LNHNV and CDR2 YYDKDF (reference sequence). The CDR3 sequence is CATSSWGGGKADTQYF. The CDR3 coding sequence is TGTGCCACCAGCAGTTGGGGGGGAGGGAAAGCGGATACGCAGTATTTT. Full variable domain (rest looked up from reference TRBV15 and TRBJ2-3): DAMVIQNPRYQVTQFGKPVTLSCSQTLNHNVMYWYQQKSSQAPKLLFHYYDKDFNNEADTPDNFQSRRPNTSFCFLDIRSPGLGDTAMYLCATSSWGGGKADTQYFGPGTRLTVL.

V and J are TRBV12-3 or TRBV12-4 and TRBJ1-4; unclear D gene. This CDR3 has 13 residues. Trimming took off 2 bases at V and 6 bases at J, with 7 bases between the two ends. CDR3 DNA sequence: TGTGCCAGCAGTTTATCCGGACATGAAAAACTGTTTTTT. Its protein is CASSLSGHEKLFF.

This clonotype turned up a few times. The chain recombines TRBV6-5 with TRBJ2-4, with D unresolved. From germline, CDR1 is MNHEY and CDR2 SVGAGI. The CDR3 runs to 15 residues. Trimming stripped 2 bases from V and 6 bases from J, with 14 bases between. This CDR3 is CASSYDPPKGNIQYF. CDR3 DNA sequence: TGTGCCAGCAGTTACGACCCCCCCAAAGGAAACATTCAGTACTTC.

This clonotype was found a few times. The gene calls are TRBV12-5 and TRBJ2-3; 14 bases are shared with TRBD2. The V gene end was trimmed by 5 bases and the J gene end by 4 bases; junction bases not matched to a gene: 17. Per germline, CDR1 LGHNT and CDR2 FRNRAP. The CDR3 sequence is 20 residues long. CDR3 in DNA: TGTGCTAGTGGTCTACCCCATCCGGGACTAGCGGGAGTACGGGCAGATACGCAGTATTTT. Translation gives CASGLPHPGLAGVRADTQYF. The variable domain in full, with the rest retrieved from reference TRBV12-5 and TRBJ2-3, is DARVTQTPRHKVTEMGQEVTMRCQPILGHNTVFWYRQTMMQGLELLAYFRNRAPLDDSGMPKDRFSAEMPDATLATLKIQPSEPRDSAVYFCASGLPHPGLAGVRADTQYFGPGTRLTVL.

This clonotype was detected only a few times. The CDR3 loop is CASIGTSGIKTQYF. CDR3 nucleotide sequence: TGTGCCAGCATCGGGACTAGCGGGATTAAGACCCAGTACTTC. V usage is TRBV6-1 and J usage is TRBJ2-5, with 13 bases identical to TRBD2. Trimming cost V 7 bases and J 6 bases; bases outside gene matches: 5. Germline CDR1 MNHNS, CDR2 SASEGT. The CDR3 runs to 14 residues.

Only a few counts were recorded for this clonotype. This sequence joins TRBV7-9 and TRBJ2-1, with a weak D call TRBD2 (6 bases). There are 14 residues in the CDR3. Germline V gene data show CDR1 as SEHNR and CDR2 as FQNEAQ (reference sequence). The V end was cut by 8 bases, the J end by 2 bases, with 13 bases between. This CDR3 reads CASREEGPYNEQFF. DNA for the CDR3: TGTGCCAGCCGCGAGGAGGGCCCCTACAATGAGCAGTTCTTC.

A note on this clonotype: At one end, the junction sequence differs from germline, possibly due to a read error. This CDR3 reads CASRGVGRGLQETQYF. In DNA form, the CDR3 reads TGTGCCAGCAGGGGGGTTGGTCGGGGGTTACAAGAGACCCAGTACTTT. The chain couples TRBV6-1 to TRBJ2-5; possible D gene TRBD2, 6 bases. CDR1 MNHNS and CDR2 SASEGT come from the germline V gene. The CDR3 consists of 16 residues.

This clonotype occurred many times. One end of the junction is discordant with germline, which a read error may explain. V usage is TRBV3-1 and J usage is TRBJ1-2; 8 bases agree with TRBD1. The germline CDR1 and CDR2 sequences are LGHDT and YNNKEL (reference sequence). The CDR3 length is 12 residues. The CDR3 here is CASSPGGDGYTF. CDR3 in DNA: TGCGCCAGCAGCCCAGGGGGCGATGGCTACACCTTC.